A single sample is the source of the 11 T cell receptor beta chains below, sequenced in a study of shared clonotypes between healthy human individuals. Assay: immunoSEQ multiplex PCR; the TCRdb copy retains only in-frame clones and omits some. The sample lists approximately 340,000 clones; about 74% were seen once. Sample: memory CD4+ T cells sorted from blood. Indicated subset: CD45RA-negative fraction. These receptors came from a man aged 25 to 40 in good health.

Concerning this clone: The same CDR3 can be traced to other DNA sequences in this sample. This chain links TRBV5-1 with TRBJ2-7; TRBD1 is a possible D gene (5 bases). The V gene's germline CDR1 is SGHRS and CDR2 YFSETQ. V lost 0 bases and J lost 4, with 5 bases in between. There are 12 residues in the CDR3. The CDR3 bases are TGCGCCAGCAGCTTGGAGGGGTACGAGCAGTACTTC. Translation gives CASSLEGYEQYF.

CDR3 amino acids: CASSQDPSNTDTQYF. CDR3 in DNA: TGCGCCAGCAGCCAAGATCCGAGCAACACAGATACGCAGTATTTT. V and J are TRBV4-3 and TRBJ2-3; no firm D call. CDR1 is LGHNA, CDR2 YSLEER, per germline. The CDR3 has 15 amino acids. Trimming stripped 0 bases from V and 2 bases from J, with 9 bases between.

V and J are TRBV15 and TRBJ2-6; D is unclear. This CDR3 is built from 14 residues. Germline V gives CDR1 LNHNV, CDR2 YYDKDF (reference sequence). V lost 0 bases to trimming and J lost 2 bases, with 2 bases between them. The CDR3 loop reads CATSRETGANVLTF. DNA for the CDR3: TGTGCCACCAGCAGAGAAACTGGGGCCAACGTCCTGACTTTC.

This chain joins TRBV4-2 and TRBJ2-1; D gene ambiguous. Germline assignment: CDR1 LGHNA and CDR2 YNFKEQ. This CDR3 contains 15 residues. Trimming pared 1 base from V and 6 bases from J, leaving 13 bases between. In DNA, the CDR3 is TGTGCCAGCAGCCAAGTTGCAGTCGCGGTCAATGAGCAGTTCTTC. It specifies CASSQVAVAVNEQFF.

This clone was observed a handful of times. The rearrangement links TRBV4-3 to TRBJ1-3; D ambiguous. Trimming shortened V by 0 bases and J by 0 bases, and 12 bases separated the two germline ends. The CDR3 runs to 17 residues. Germline V gene data show CDR1 as LGHNA and CDR2 as YSLEER. The DNA for the CDR3 is TGCGCCAGCAGCCAAGATCTGCTCCACAGCTCTGGAAACACCATATATTTT. Protein sequence: CASSQDLLHSSGNTIYF.

The chain carries TRBV5-1 and TRBJ2-3; D is perhaps TRBD2 (5 bases). The V and J ends lost 0 bases and 1 base respectively, with 12 bases between them. CDR1 is SGHRS, CDR2 YFSETQ, per germline. The CDR3 is 16 residues long. CDR3 DNA sequence: TGCGCCAGCAGCTTGGCCCCGAGTAGCGGCACAGATACGCAGTATTTT. Protein product: CASSLAPSSGTDTQYF.

The chain recombines TRBV29-1 with TRBJ1-1, with TRBD1 matching over 7 bases. V gave up 4 bases and J gave up 8 bases; unmatched junction bases: 16. This CDR3 has 15 residues. Germline CDR1 SQVTM, CDR2 ANQGSEA. The CDR3 nucleotides read TGCAGCGTTGTCGGAGGACAGGCCAAATCCGGGGAAGCTTTCTTT. This translates into CSVVGGQAKSGEAFF.

The chain has TRBV5-4 and TRBJ2-2, with a tentative D call TRBD2 (6 bases). CDR3 length equals 16 residues. V dropped 0 bases and J dropped 0 bases, with 9 bases sitting between them. The germline gives CDR1 SGHNT, CDR2 YYREEE (reference sequence). Written as DNA, the CDR3 is TGTGCCAGCAGCTTGGGGGGACTCGCGAACACCGGGGAGCTGTTTTTT. It encodes CASSLGGLANTGELFF.

V and J are TRBV30 and TRBJ2-7; 7 bases fit TRBD2. CDR3 size: 14 residues. V lost 5 bases, J lost 2 bases, and 9 bases stayed unmatched. The germline gives CDR1 GTSNPN, CDR2 SVGIG (reference sequence). In DNA, the CDR3 is TGTGCCTGGTCGGGGGGTAGTCGGACCTACGAGCAGTACTTC. Translating gives CAWSGGSRTYEQYF.

Turning to this clone: As the CDR3 is not closed by the conserved phenylalanine or tryptophan, this likely results from a read error. The DNA is left out, because the CDR3 cannot be placed on it with certainty; the CDR3 is given as TCRdb lists it. This chain links TRBV27 with TRBJ1-5; TRBD1 is the table's D call and was not checked against the DNA. The CDR3 contains 12 residues when both ends are counted. CDR1 MNHEY and CDR2 SMNVEV come from the germline V gene (reference sequence). CDR3 sequence: CASSSNRAPRLV.

This clone was picked up a small number of times. The chain is built from TRBV7-8 and TRBJ1-1; D call uncertain. V dropped 6 bases and J dropped 2 bases, with 4 bases sitting between them. The length of the CDR3 is 11 residues. Germline V CDR1 and CDR2: SGHVS, FQNEAQ. The CDR3 is CASRENTEAFF. DNA for the CDR3: TGTGCCAGCAGGGAAAACACTGAAGCTTTCTTT.